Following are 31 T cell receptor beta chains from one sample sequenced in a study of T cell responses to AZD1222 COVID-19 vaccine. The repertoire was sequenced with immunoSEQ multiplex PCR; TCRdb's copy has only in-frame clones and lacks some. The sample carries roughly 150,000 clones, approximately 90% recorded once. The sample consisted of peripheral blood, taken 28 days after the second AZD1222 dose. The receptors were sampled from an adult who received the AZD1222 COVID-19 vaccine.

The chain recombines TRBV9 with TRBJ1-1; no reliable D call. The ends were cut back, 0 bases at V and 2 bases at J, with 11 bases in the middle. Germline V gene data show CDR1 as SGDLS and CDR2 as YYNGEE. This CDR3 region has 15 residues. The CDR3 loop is CASSVAPLTNTEAFF. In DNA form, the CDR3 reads TGTGCCAGCAGCGTAGCCCCACTGACTAACACTGAAGCTTTCTTT.

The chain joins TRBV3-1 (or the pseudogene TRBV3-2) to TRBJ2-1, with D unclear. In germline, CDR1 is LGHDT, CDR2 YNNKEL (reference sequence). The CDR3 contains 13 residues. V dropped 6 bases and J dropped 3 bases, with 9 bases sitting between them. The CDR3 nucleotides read TGTGCCAGCAGTTCCGACCACTACAATGAGCAGTTCTTC. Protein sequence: CASSSDHYNEQFF.

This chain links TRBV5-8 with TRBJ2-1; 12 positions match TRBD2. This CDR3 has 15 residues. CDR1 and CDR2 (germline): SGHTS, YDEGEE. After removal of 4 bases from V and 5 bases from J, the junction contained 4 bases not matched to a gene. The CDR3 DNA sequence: TGTGCCAGCAGCACCCGACTAGCGGGGGACAATGAGCAGTTCTTC. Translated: CASSTRLAGDNEQFF.

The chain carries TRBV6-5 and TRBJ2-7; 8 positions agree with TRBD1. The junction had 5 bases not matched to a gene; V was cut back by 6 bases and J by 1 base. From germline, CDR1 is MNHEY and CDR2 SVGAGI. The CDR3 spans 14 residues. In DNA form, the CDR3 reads TGTGCCAGCAGAAGGGGGACAGGATCCTACGAGCAGTACTTC. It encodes CASRRGTGSYEQYF.

CDR3 sequence: CASSLTGVGGYTF. CDR3 DNA sequence: TGTGCCAGCAGCTTAACAGGGGTTGGTGGCTACACCTTC. The V gene is TRBV7-9, the J gene TRBJ1-2, with 7 bases fitting TRBD1. The CDR3 runs to 13 residues. CDR1 and CDR2 (germline): SEHNR, FQNEAQ (reference sequence). After removal of 2 bases from V and 7 bases from J, the junction contained 4 bases not matched to a gene.

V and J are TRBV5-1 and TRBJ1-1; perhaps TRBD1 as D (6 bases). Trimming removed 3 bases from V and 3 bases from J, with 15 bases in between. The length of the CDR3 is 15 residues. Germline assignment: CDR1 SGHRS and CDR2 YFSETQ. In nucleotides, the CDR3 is TGCGCCAGCAGCTGGAAAGGGGGGTTGGACACTGAAGCTTTCTTT. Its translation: CASSWKGGLDTEAFF. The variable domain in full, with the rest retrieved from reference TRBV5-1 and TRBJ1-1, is KAGVTQTPRYLIKTRGQQVTLSCSPISGHRSVSWYQQTPGQGLQFLFEYFSETQRNKGNFPGRFSGRQFSNSRSEMNVSTLELGDSALYLCASSWKGGLDTEAFFGQGTRLTVV.

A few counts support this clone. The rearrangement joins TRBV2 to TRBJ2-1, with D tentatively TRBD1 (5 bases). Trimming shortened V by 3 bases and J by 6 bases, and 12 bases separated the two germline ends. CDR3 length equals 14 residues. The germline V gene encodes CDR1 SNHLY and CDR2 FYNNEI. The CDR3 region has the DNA TGTGCCAGCAGTGACAGGGCAAAAACCAATGAGCAGTTCTTC. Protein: CASSDRAKTNEQFF.

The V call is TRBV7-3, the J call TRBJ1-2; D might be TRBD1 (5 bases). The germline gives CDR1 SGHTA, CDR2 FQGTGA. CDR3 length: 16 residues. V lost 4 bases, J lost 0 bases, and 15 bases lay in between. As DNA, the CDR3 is TGTGCCAGCAGCTCCACCCCAGGGTTTGCTAACTATGGCTACACCTTC. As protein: CASSSTPGFANYGYTF.

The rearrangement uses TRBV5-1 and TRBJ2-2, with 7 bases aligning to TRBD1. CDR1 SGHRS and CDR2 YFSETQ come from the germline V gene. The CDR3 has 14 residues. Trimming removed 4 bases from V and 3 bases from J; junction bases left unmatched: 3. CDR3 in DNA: TGCGCCAGCAGCCACGGGACAGACACCGGGGAGCTGTTTTTT. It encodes CASSHGTDTGELFF.

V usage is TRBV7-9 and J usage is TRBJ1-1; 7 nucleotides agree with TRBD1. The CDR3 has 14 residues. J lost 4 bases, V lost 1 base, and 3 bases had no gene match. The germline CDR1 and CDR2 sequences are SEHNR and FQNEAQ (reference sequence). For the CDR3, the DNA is TGTGCCAGCAGCTTAGAACAGGGGAGCACTGAAGCTTTCTTT. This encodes CASSLEQGSTEAFF.

CDR3: CASSTGLAAQETQYF. The DNA for the CDR3 is TGCGCCAGCAGCACGGGACTAGCGGCTCAGGAGACCCAGTACTTC. The V call is TRBV5-1, the J call TRBJ2-5; TRBD2 matches at 11 bases. The CDR3 contains 15 residues. V dropped 4 bases and J dropped 5; count of bases not matched to a gene: 7. CDR1 is SGHRS and CDR2 is YFSETQ in the germline V gene.

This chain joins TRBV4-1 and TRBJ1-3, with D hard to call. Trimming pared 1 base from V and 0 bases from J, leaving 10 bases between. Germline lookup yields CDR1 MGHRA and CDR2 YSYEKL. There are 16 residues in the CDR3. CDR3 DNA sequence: TGCGCCAGCAGCCAAGGAATATCCAGCTCTGGAAACACCATATATTTT. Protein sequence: CASSQGISSSGNTIYF.

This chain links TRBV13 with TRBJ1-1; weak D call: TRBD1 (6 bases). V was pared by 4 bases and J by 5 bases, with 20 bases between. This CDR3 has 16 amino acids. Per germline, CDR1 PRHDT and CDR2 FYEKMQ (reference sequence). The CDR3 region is CASSSIGGHRRTEAFF. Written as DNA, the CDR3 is TGTGCCAGCAGCTCTATAGGGGGACACCGGAGGACTGAAGCTTTCTTT.

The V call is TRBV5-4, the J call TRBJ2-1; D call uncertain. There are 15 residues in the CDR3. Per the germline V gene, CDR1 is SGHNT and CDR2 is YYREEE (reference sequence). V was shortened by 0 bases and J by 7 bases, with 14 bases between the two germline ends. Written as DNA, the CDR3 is TGTGCCAGCAGCTTGGGTTCGGTGGGTATGAATGAGCAGTTCTTC. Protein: CASSLGSVGMNEQFF.

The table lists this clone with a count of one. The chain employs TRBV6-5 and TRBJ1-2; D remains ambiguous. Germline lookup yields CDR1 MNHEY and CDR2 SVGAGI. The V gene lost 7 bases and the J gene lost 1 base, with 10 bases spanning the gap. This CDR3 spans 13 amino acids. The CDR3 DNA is TGTGCCAGCACTCGGGCGGGTAACTATGGCTACACCTTC. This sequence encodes CASTRAGNYGYTF.

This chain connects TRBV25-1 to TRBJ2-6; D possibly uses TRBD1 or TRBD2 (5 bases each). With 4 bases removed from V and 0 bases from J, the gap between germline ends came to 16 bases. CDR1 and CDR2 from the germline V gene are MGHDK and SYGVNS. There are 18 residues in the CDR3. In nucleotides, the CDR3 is TGTGCCAGCAGTGCCTTACCGGGACCGGACTCTGGGGCCAACGTCCTGACTTTC. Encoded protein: CASSALPGPDSGANVLTF. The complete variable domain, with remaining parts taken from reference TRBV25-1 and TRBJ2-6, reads EADIYQTPRYLVIGTGKKITLECSQTMGHDKMYWYQQDPGMELHLIHYSYGVNSTEKGDLSSESTVSRIRTEHFPLTLESARPSHTSQYLCASSALPGPDSGANVLTFGAGSRLTVL.

The CDR3 bases are TGTGCCAGCAGCTTAACTGGGGATACGCAGTATTTT. Residues: CASSLTGDTQYF. This sequence joins TRBV7-3 and TRBJ2-3; no firm D call. From germline, CDR1 is SGHTA and CDR2 FQGTGA. Trimming cost V 0 bases and J 6 bases, with 4 bases left between them. This CDR3 comprises 12 residues.

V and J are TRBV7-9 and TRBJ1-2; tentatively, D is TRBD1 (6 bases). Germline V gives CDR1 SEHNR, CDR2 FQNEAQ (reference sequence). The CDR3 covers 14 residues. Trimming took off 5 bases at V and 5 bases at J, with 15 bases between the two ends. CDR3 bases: TGTGCCAGCAGCCGGGACACCGTCTATTATGGCTACACCTTC. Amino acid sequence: CASSRDTVYYGYTF.

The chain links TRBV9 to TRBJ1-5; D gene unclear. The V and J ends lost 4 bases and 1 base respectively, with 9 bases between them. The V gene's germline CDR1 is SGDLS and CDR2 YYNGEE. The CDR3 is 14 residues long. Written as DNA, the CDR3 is TGTGCCAGCAGCTCCACCGGCAGCAATCAGCCCCAGCATTTT. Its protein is CASSSTGSNQPQHF.

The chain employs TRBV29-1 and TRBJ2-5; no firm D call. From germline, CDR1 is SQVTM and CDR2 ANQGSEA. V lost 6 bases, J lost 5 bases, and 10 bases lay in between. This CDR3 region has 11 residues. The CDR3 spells CSVRPSETQYF. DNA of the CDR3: TGCAGCGTGCGGCCATCGGAGACCCAGTACTTC. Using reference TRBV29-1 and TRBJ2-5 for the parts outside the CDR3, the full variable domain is SAVISQKPSRDICQRGTSLTIQCQVDSQVTMMFWYRQQPGQSLTLIATANQGSEATYESGFVIDKFPISRPNLTFSTLTVSNMSPEDSSIYLCSVRPSETQYFGPGTRLLVL.

In nucleotides, the CDR3 is TGTGCCAGTAGTATAGCAACGTCAGATACGCAGTATTTT. It codes for CASSIATSDTQYF. This chain uses TRBV19 with TRBJ2-3; no clear D gene. The V gene lost 1 base and the J gene lost 4 bases, with 6 bases spanning the gap. CDR1 and CDR2 from the germline V gene are LNHDA and SQIVND (reference sequence). The CDR3 sequence is 13 residues long.

The CDR3: CASRLDRASMYSGANVLTF. DNA for the CDR3: TGTGCCAGCCGACTGGACAGGGCGTCTATGTACTCTGGGGCCAACGTCCTGACTTTC. The chain couples TRBV2 to TRBJ2-6, with 8 bases fitting TRBD1. There are 19 residues in the CDR3. V gave up 8 bases and J gave up 0 bases; unmatched junction bases: 15. The germline V gene encodes CDR1 SNHLY and CDR2 FYNNEI.

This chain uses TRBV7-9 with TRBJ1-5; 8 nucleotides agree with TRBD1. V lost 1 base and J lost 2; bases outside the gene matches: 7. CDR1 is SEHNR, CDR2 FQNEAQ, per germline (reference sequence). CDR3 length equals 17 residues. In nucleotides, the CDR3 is TGTGCCAGCAGCTTAGACCCCGGACAGGGCGGCAATCAGCCCCAGCATTTT. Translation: CASSLDPGQGGNQPQHF.

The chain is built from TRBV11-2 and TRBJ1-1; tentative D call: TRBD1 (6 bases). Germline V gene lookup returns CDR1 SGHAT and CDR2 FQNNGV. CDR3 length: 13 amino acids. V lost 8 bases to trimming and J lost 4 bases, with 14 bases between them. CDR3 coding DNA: TGTGCCAGCGGACCACAGGGAGCCACTGAAGCTTTCTTT. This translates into CASGPQGATEAFF.

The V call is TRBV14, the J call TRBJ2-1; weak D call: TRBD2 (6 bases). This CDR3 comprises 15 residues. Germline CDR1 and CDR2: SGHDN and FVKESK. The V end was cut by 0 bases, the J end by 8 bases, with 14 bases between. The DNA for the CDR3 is TGTGCCAGCAGCCAAGAGGGGCGGGGTAGCTATGAGCAGTTCTTC. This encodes CASSQEGRGSYEQFF.

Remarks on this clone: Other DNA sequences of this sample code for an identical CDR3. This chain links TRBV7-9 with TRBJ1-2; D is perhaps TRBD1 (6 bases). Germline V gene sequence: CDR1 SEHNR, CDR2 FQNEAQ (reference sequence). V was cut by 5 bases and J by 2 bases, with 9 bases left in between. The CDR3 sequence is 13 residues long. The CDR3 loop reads CASSLGQNYGYTF. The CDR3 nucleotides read TGTGCCAGCAGCCTCGGACAGAACTATGGCTACACCTTC.

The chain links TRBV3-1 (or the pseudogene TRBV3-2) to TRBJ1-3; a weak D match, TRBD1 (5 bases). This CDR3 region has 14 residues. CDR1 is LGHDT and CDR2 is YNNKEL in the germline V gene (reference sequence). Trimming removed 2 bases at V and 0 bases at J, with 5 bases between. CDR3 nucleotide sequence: TGTGCCAGCAGCCAAAGGGGCTCTGGAAACACCATATATTTT. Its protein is CASSQRGSGNTIYF.

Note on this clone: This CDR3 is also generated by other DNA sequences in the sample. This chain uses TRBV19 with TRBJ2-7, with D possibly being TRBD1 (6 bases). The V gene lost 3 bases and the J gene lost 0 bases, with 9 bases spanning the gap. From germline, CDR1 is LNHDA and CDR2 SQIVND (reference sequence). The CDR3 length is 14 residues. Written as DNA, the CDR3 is TGTGCCAGTAGTATCCAACAGGGCTCCTACGAGCAGTACTTC. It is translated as CASSIQQGSYEQYF. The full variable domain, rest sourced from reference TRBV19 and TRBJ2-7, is DGGITQSPKYLFRKEGQNVTLSCEQNLNHDAMYWYRQDPGQGLRLIYYSQIVNDFQKGDIAEGYSVSREKKESFPLTVTSAQKNPTAFYLCASSIQQGSYEQYFGPGTRLTVT.

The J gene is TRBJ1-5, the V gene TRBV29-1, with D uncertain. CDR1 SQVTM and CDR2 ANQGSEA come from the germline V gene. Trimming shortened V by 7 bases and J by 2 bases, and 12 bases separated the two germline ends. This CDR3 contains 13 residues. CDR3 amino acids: CSAAMEGNQPQHF. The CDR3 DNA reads TGCAGCGCCGCGATGGAGGGCAATCAGCCCCAGCATTTT.

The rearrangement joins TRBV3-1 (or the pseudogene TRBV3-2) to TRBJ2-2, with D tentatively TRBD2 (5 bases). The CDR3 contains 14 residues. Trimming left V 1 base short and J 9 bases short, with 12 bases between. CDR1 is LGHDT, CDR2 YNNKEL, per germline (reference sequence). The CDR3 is CASSQGTDWRELFF. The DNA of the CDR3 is TGTGCCAGCAGCCAAGGGACTGACTGGCGGGAGCTGTTTTTT.

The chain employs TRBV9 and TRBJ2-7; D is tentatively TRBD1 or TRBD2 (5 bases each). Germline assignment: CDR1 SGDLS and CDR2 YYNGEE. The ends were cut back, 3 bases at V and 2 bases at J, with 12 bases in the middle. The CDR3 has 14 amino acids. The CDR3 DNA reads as TGTGCCAGCAGCGGATCGGGGCTTACCTACGAGCAGTACTTC. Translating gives CASSGSGLTYEQYF.